Included here is one TCR beta chain sequence, with context. This clonotype was picked up a small number of times. Its binding antigen is unknown. No much larger clone exists at a distance of one base, and base qualities are not known. These data are taken from a study of T cells after yellow fever vaccination (dated by TCRdb to between 2018 and 2021). Some background on the complete study: Libraries from fractions with low cell numbers were prepared with the SMART-Seq v4 Ultra Low Input RNA kit. Bulk TCR alpha and beta repertoires were sequenced longitudinally to track T-cell clones before and after primary and booster YFV17D yellow fever vaccination. Two healthy male donors made up the cohort, one aged 18 to 30 years and the other aged 30 to 40 years. Blood samples were taken at several timepoints before and after primary and secondary immunization, and bulk PBMC replicates and cell subsets were isolated.

Interpreted using the paper, the treatment or condition label stands for: live attenuated yellow fever vaccine strain. A standard Ficoll-Paque protocol was used to isolate PBMCs from peripheral blood. CD4 and CD8 T-cell fractions were isolated with Dynabeads CD4 and CD8 positive selection kits. RNA was extracted with TriZol from bulk PBMCs, CD4 and CD8 fractions, and dextramer-positive and dextramer-negative fractions. What the research found in general, with its limitations: Most clones expanded after primary vaccination (almost 97% of CD4 and approximately 90% of CD8) were re-detected after the booster, suggesting that broad memory maintenance occurred. Because abundant contaminating clonotypes from the bulk population could be contained in FACS-sorted repertoires, computational filtering was required. The secondary T-cell response was weaker than the primary response but faster, peaking on day 5 instead of day 15. Because only a couple of donors were included in the study, the extent to which the findings can be generalized is limited. A small share of clonotypes was detected in both CD4 and CD8 compartments, with the overlap likely arising from convergent recombination.

From V the trimming removes 3 bases and from J it removes 1 base, while the gene matches leave 5 bases of the junction unaccounted for. The CDR3 goes from the cysteine to the phenylalanine over 15 residues. Just CDR3 DNA is preserved here, 45 bases in frame from base 1. Per the germline V gene, SGHRS is the CDR1 and YFSETQ is the CDR2. TCR cDNA was synthesized by 5'RACE template switching, through which a universal primer site and unique molecular identifiers were introduced. Priming of cDNA synthesis was performed from both the TCR alpha and TCR beta constant segments. Library amplification involved two PCR steps, and the second step added sample barcodes and sequencing adapters. Libraries were sequenced on Illumina HiSeq 2500 (2x100 bp) or NovaSeq (2x150 bp). Processing in the source paper ran as follows. Reads were demultiplexed and collapsed into UMI consensus sequences with MIGEC, and V(D)J alignment was performed with MiXCR. Using edgeR on replicate PBMC samples, clonotypes were called vaccine-responding if FDR was below 0.01 and the log2 fold change was above 5 up to day 15. Bulk clonotypes were assigned CD4 or CD8 identity according to which sequenced CD4 or CD8 repertoire held them at higher abundance. TCRdb reprocessing: public reads trimmed at Q25 with fastp, clones called with MiXCR, in-frame beta chains kept. All rows with the same CDR3 protein become a single entry with the most common DNA and genes. Clone size and V and J calls follow TCRdb, not the original study. The sample yields 150,000 to 200,000 distinct CDR3 sequences; about 6.2% were counted once. Just under 3% of the sample goes to the ten largest clones.

Here the chain combines TRBV5-1 and TRBJ2-3; TRBD1 lines up with 7 middle nucleotides. Material: CD4+ T cells sorted from PBMCs, obtained on the day of the first yellow fever vaccination. This TCR was recovered from a man aged 18 to 29 who received the YFV17D yellow fever vaccine. The nucleotide sequence reads as follows: TGCGCCAGCAGCTACGACAGGGACCGCACAGATACGCAGTATTTT. This codes for CASSYDRDRTDTQYF.